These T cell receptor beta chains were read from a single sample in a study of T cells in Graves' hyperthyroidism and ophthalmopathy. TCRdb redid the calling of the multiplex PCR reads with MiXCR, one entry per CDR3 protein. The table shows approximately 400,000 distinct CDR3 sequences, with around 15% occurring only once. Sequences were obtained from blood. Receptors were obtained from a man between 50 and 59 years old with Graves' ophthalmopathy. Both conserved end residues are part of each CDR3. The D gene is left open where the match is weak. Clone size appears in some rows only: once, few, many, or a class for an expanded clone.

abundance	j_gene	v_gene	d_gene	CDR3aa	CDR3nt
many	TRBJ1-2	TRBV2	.	CARKDSFPALYGYTF	TGTGCCAGGAAAGACAGCTTCCCAGCCCTATATGGCTACACCTTC
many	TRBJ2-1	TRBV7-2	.	CASSGGGGLPYNEQFF	TGTGCCAGCAGCGGAGGGGGGGGTCTGCCCTACAATGAGCAGTTCTTC
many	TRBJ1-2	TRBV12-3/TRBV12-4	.	CASSFSSAGSDGYTF	TGTGCCAGCAGTTTTTCGTCAGCGGGGTCTGATGGCTACACCTTC
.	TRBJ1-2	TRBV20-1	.	CSARTQGDTF	TGCAGTGCTAGAACCCAGGGCGACACCTTC
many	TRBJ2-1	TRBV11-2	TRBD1	CASSFLALQGKNEQFF	TGTGCCAGCAGCTTTCTGGCTCTACAGGGGAAGAATGAGCAGTTCTTC
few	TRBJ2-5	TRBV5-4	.	CASSLTSSLVGETQYF	TGTGCCAGCAGCTTGACAAGTAGTCTCGTCGGGGAGACCCAGTACTTC
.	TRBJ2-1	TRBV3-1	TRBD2	CASSQEGLAGGNEQFF	TGTGCCAGCAGCCAAGAAGGATTAGCGGGAGGGAATGAGCAGTTCTTC
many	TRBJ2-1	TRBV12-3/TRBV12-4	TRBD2	CASRSGTSGKNEQFF	TGTGCCAGCAGGTCCGGGACTAGCGGGAAGAATGAGCAGTTCTTC
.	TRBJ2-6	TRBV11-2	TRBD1	CASSLRQGVFTGANVLTF	TGTGCCAGCAGCCTAAGACAGGGGGTCTTTACTGGGGCCAACGTCCTGACTTTC
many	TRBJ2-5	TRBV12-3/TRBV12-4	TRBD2	CASSSHSGRAVETQYF	TGTGCCAGCAGTTCCCATAGCGGGAGGGCCGTAGAGACCCAGTACTTC
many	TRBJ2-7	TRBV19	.	CASSINLLSYEQYF	TGTGCCAGTAGTATAAACTTACTCTCCTACGAGCAGTACTTC
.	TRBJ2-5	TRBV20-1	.	CSASTGDQETQYF	TGCAGTGCCAGCACCGGGGACCAAGAGACCCAGTACTTC
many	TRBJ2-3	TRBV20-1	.	CSARDPVAADTQYF	TGCAGTGCTAGAGATCCGGTTGCGGCGGATACGCAGTATTTT
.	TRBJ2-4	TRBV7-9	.	CASSLSSGVQNIQYF	TGTGCCAGCAGCTTAAGTTCAGGGGTGCAAAACATTCAGTACTTC
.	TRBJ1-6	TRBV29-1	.	CSVRGSSYNSPLHF	TGCAGCGTTCGGGGGAGCTCCTATAATTCACCCCTCCACTTT
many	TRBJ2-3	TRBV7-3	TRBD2	CASSLVGGSTDTQYF	TGTGCCAGCAGCTTAGTGGGAGGGTCCACAGATACGCAGTATTTT
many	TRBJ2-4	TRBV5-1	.	CASSLDGSSGDIQYF	TGCGCCAGCAGCTTGGATGGCTCTTCAGGGGACATTCAGTACTTC
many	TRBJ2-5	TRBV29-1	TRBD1	CSAGTGSGETQYF	TGCAGCGCTGGGACAGGGTCCGGTGAGACCCAGTACTTC
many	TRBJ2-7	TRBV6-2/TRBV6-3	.	CASSYSTSSYEQYF	TGTGCCAGCAGTTACTCGACTAGCTCCTACGAGCAGTACTTC
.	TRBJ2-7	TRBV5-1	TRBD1	CASSFGTGFHEQYF	TGCGCCAGCAGCTTTGGGACAGGGTTCCACGAGCAGTACTTC
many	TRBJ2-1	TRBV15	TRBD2	CATSRGRGAGVLGEQFF	TGTGCCACCAGCAGAGGAAGAGGAGCGGGAGTGTTGGGTGAGCAGTTCTTC
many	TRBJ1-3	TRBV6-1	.	CASSPTVASGNTIYF	TGTGCCAGCAGCCCGACGGTAGCCTCTGGAAACACCATATATTTT
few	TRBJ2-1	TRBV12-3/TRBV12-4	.	CASSFNGDEQFF	TGTGCCAGCAGTTTTAATGGGGATGAGCAGTTCTTC
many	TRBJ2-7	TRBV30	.	CAWSVPPGNDEQYF	TGTGCCTGGAGTGTCCCCCCAGGGAACGACGAGCAGTACTTC
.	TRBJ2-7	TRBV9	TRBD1	CASSLDPGQSSYEQYF	TGTGCCAGCAGCTTGGACCCGGGACAGAGCTCCTACGAGCAGTACTTC
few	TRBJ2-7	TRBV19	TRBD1	CASSHLQGAVDNEQYF	TGTGCCAGTTCTCACCTGCAGGGGGCGGTAGACAACGAGCAGTACTTC
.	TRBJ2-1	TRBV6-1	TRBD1	CASIQLGQLNEQFF	TGTGCCAGCATCCAGTTGGGACAGCTCAATGAGCAGTTCTTC
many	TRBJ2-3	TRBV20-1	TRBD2	CSASAAGVDTQYF	TGCAGTGCTAGTGCGGCGGGAGTTGATACGCAGTATTTT
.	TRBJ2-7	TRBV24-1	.	CATSDVTGEVNEQYF	TGTGCCACCAGTGACGTTACAGGGGAGGTCAACGAGCAGTACTTC
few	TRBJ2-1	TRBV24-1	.	CATGTYNEQFF	TGTGCCACCGGAACTTACAATGAGCAGTTCTTC
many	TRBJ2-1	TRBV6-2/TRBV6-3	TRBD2	CASSYRTSGYNEQFF	TGTGCCAGCAGTTACCGGACTAGCGGCTACAATGAGCAGTTCTTC
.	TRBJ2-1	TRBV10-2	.	CASSEHSTGKPFF	TGCGCCAGCAGTGAACACTCCACTGGCAAACCGTTCTTC
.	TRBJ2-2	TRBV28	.	CASSFSPTGELFF	TGTGCCAGCAGTTTTTCACCCACCGGGGAGCTGTTTTTT
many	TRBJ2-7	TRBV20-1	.	CSAAASFSYEQYF	TGCAGTGCTGCCGCCAGTTTCTCCTACGAGCAGTACTTC
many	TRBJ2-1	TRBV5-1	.	CASSPDFPRNEQFF	TGCGCCAGCAGCCCGGACTTCCCTCGGAATGAGCAGTTCTTC
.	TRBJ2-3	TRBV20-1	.	CSAIRGMADTQYF	TGCAGTGCTATTCGGGGGATGGCAGATACGCAGTATTTT
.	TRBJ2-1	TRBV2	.	CASSEALNEQFF	TGTGCCAGCAGTGAAGCGTTGAATGAGCAGTTCTTC
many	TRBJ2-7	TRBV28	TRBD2	CASSLWPPVAGGPSYEQYF	TGTGCCAGCAGTTTATGGCCCCCCGTAGCGGGAGGGCCCTCCTACGAGCAGTACTTC
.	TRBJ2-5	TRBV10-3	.	CAISPGHNRETQYF	TGTGCCATCAGTCCGGGACACAATAGGGAGACCCAGTACTTC
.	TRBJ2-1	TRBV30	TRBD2	CAWSASREGEQFF	TGTGCCTGGAGTGCTAGCCGGGAGGGTGAGCAGTTCTTC
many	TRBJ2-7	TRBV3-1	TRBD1	CASSFRDRAYEQYF	TGTGCCAGCAGCTTCCGGGACAGGGCCTACGAGCAGTACTTC
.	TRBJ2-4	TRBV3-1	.	CASSQGDYSAKNIQYF	TGTGCCAGCAGCCAAGGCGACTACAGTGCCAAAAACATTCAGTACTTC
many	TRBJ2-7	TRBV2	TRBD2	CASLAEKYEQYF	TGTGCCAGCCTAGCGGAAAAATACGAGCAGTACTTC
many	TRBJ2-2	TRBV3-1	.	CASSPRGGNTGELFF	TGTGCCAGCAGCCCGAGGGGCGGGAACACCGGGGAGCTGTTTTTT
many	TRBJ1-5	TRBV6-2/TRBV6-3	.	CASSYIQGSNQPQHF	TGTGCCAGCAGTTACATACAGGGAAGCAATCAGCCCCAGCATTTT
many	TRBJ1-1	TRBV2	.	CATLLTQMNTEAFF	TGTGCCACCCTCCTGACACAAATGAACACTGAAGCTTTCTTT
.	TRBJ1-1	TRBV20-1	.	CSARGRNLGTEAFF	TGCAGTGCTAGAGGGAGGAACCTCGGGACTGAAGCTTTCTTT
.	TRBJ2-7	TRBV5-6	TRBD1	CASSGTQGAITYEQYF	TGTGCCAGCAGCGGGACCCAGGGGGCGATTACCTACGAGCAGTACTTC
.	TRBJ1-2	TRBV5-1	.	CASSSGASNYGYTF	TGCGCCAGCAGCTCGGGAGCATCTAACTATGGCTACACCTTC
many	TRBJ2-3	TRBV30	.	CAWSESTDTQYF	TGTGCCTGGAGTGAGAGCACAGATACGCAGTATTTT
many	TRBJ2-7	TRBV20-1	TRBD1	CSATTGTGEQYF	TGCAGTGCTACGACAGGGACGGGAGAGCAGTACTTC
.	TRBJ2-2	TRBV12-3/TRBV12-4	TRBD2	CASSPDGRLASGTGELFF	TGTGCCAGCAGTCCCGACGGACGGTTGGCTAGCGGCACCGGGGAGCTGTTTTTT